This T cell receptor beta chain is drawn from a study of identical twins. Only a few counts were recorded for this clonotype. Germline CDR1 and CDR2: SGHRS and YFSETQ. The CDR3 runs to 14 residues. The V and J ends lost 0 bases and 6 bases, in that order; junction bases with no gene match: 2. Each CDR3 protein is one row after TCRdb ran MiXCR on the 5' RACE reads. The top ten clones hold roughly 4% of a sample with under 800,000 distinct CDR3 sequences, about 20% of them seen once. These data were also reused for a study on T cells expressing NK-cell markers. This second study notes: Sorting of alpha-beta TCR T cells alone was achieved in several experiments with an anti-gamma-delta TCR antibody. Dominant NKG2C+ clonotype frequencies of about 1.0-8% of CD8+ T cells were measured in over five donors.

The sequence came from a woman under 30 in good health. This chain links TRBV5-1 with TRBJ2-1; 8 nucleotides line up with TRBD2. Specimen: PBMCs. For the CDR3, the DNA is TGCGCCAGCAGCTTGGGTAGCGGGGCCAATGAGCAGTTCTTC. As protein: CASSLGSGANEQFF.